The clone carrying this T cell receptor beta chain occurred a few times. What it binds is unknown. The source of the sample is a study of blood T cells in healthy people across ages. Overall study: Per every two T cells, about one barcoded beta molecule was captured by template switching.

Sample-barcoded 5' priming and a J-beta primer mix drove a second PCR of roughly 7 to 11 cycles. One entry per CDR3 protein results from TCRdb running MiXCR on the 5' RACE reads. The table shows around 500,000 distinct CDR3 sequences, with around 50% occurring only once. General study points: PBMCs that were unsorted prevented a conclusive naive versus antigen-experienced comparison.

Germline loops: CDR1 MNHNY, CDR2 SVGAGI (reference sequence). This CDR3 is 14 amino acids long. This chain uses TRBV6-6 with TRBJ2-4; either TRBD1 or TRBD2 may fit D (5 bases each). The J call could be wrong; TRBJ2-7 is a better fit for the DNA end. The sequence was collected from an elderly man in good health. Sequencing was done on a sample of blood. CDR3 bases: TGTGCCAGCAGTTCCGGGACCATTCCCTACGAGCAGTACTTC. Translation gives CASSSGTIPYEQYF.